This TCR beta chain was recovered during a study of blood T cell repertoires in COVID-19. This table comes from immunoSEQ multiplex PCR, and its TCRdb copy is limited to in-frame clones, with some not included. Of 250,000 or so clones listed, approximately 90% were seen once; the top ten hold about 4%. Germline CDR1 is ENHRY and CDR2 is SYGVKD. The CDR3 is 15 residues long. J lost 1 base, V lost 3 bases, and 4 bases had no gene match. V gene TRBV10-3 combines with J gene TRBJ1-1; 8 nucleotides match TRBD1. This TCR was recovered from a woman in her 30s with acute COVID-19. The sequencing input was PBMCs or T cells enriched from blood (not recorded which). CDR3 residues: CAISDSQGANTEAFF. The CDR3 nucleotides are TGTGCCATCAGTGATTCCCAGGGGGCGAACACTGAAGCTTTCTTT.